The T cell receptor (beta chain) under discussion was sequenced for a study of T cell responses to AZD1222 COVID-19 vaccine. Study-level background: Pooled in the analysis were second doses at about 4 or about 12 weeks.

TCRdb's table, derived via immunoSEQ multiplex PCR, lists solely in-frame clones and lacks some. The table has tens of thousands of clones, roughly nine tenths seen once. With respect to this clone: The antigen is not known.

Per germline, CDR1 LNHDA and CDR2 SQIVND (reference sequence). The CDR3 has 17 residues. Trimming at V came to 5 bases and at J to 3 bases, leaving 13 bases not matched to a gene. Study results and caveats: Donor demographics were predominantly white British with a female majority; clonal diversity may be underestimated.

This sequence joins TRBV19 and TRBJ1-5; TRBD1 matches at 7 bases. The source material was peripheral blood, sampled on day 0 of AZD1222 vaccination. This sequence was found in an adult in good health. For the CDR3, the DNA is TGTGCCAGTAGTGCCTGGACAGGAACTACTAACAATCAGCCCCAGCATTTT. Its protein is CASSAWTGTTNNQPQHF.